These T cell receptor beta chains were read from a single sample in a study of blood T cell repertoires in COVID-19. This table comes from immunoSEQ multiplex PCR, and its TCRdb copy is limited to in-frame clones, with some not included. The sample carries roughly 140,000 clones, about 76% recorded once. Sequences were obtained from peripheral blood. These TCRs come from a human donor in a cohort sampled during active COVID-19. Both conserved end residues are part of each CDR3. A D gene is named only where the DNA matches it firmly. Rows may omit the clone size; those that give it use once, few, many or a size class.

clone size: -
D gene: TRBD1
V gene: TRBV24-1
CDR3 protein: CATSARTGYGYTF

clone size: few
D gene: TRBD1
V gene: TRBV10-3
CDR3 protein: CAISEFSGTGDQPQHF

clone size: -
D gene: TRBD2
V gene: TRBV7-2
CDR3 protein: CASSLEVAGGPQETQYF

clone size: -
D gene: TRBD2
V gene: TRBV28
CDR3 protein: CAAYPGTSSHEQYF

clone size: -
D gene: -
V gene: TRBV19
CDR3 protein: CASSRTVNTGELFF

clone size: -
D gene: TRBD1
V gene: TRBV2
CDR3 protein: CASRRTGSNNSPLHF

clone size: -
D gene: -
V gene: TRBV28
CDR3 protein: CASSSPVSGNTIYF

clone size: -
D gene: TRBD2
V gene: TRBV7-9
CDR3 protein: CASSSPLAGGKYEQYF

clone size: -
D gene: -
V gene: TRBV21-1
CDR3 protein: CARTWTGATYEQYF

clone size: -
D gene: -
V gene: TRBV5-1
CDR3 protein: CASSRLRGHEQYF

clone size: few
D gene: -
V gene: TRBV28
CDR3 protein: CASSLVGSLEAFF

clone size: -
D gene: -
V gene: TRBV21-1
CDR3 protein: CASSTGEEAYNEQFF

clone size: -
D gene: TRBD2
V gene: TRBV13
CDR3 protein: CASSTTGLAVENTGELFF

clone size: -
D gene: TRBD1
V gene: TRBV4-1
CDR3 protein: CASSQQGQGFGFGANVLTF

clone size: once
D gene: -
V gene: TRBV7-9
CDR3 protein: CASSIMTSGRQETQYF

clone size: -
D gene: TRBD1
V gene: TRBV5-1
CDR3 protein: CASSLGDSSETQYF

clone size: -
D gene: TRBD1
V gene: TRBV7-9
CDR3 protein: CASSRGQGYEQYF

clone size: -
D gene: TRBD1
V gene: TRBV5-1
CDR3 protein: CASSQAGTAETQYF